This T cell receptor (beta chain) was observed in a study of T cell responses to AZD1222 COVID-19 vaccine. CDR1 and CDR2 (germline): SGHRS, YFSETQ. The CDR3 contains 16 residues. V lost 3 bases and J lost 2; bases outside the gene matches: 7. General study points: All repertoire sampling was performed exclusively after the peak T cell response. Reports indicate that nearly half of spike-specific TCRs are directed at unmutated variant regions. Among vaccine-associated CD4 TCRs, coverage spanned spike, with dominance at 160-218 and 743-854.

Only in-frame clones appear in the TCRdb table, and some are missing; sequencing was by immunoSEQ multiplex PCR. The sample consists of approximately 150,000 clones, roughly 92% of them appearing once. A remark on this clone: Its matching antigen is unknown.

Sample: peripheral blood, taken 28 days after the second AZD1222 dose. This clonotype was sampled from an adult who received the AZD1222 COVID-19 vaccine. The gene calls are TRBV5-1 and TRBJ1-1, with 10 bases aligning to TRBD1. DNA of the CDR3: TGCGCCAGCAGCTACGGACAGGGGGTTTTCAACACTGAAGCTTTCTTT. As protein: CASSYGQGVFNTEAFF.